The 21 T cell receptor beta chains reported below all come from one sample, sequenced in a study of blood T cell repertoires in COVID-19. Repertoires were generated with immunoSEQ multiplex PCR, while TCRdb's copy carries only in-frame clones and drops some. Among 490,000 or so clones listed, 88% were seen once. Sample: PBMCs or T cells enriched from blood (not recorded which). All receptors derive from a woman aged 40 to 55 who had recovered from COVID-19.

The rearrangement joins TRBV12-3 or TRBV12-4 to TRBJ1-5; D unclear. Trimming stripped 7 bases from V and 4 bases from J, with 11 bases between. The CDR3 is made up of 13 amino acids. The CDR3 nucleotides read TGTGCCAGCACCCTTAGCGGGAATCAGCCCCAGCATTTT. Encoded protein: CASTLSGNQPQHF.

The CDR3: CASSRVLYNEQFF. Written as DNA, the CDR3 is TGTGCCAGCAGCCGTGTATTGTACAATGAGCAGTTCTTC. This chain uses TRBV14 with TRBJ2-1, with D uncertain. Trimming removed 4 bases from V and 4 bases from J, with 8 bases in between. Germline CDR1 SGHDN, CDR2 FVKESK. The CDR3 has 13 residues.

In nucleotides, the CDR3 is TGTGCCATCAGTGAGCGGGGGACCGGGGAGCTGTTTTTT. Translating it yields CAISERGTGELFF. The rearrangement uses TRBV10-3 and TRBJ2-2; D is possibly TRBD2 (6 bases). Trimming cost V 2 bases and J 5 bases, with 6 bases left between them. Germline values: CDR1 ENHRY, CDR2 SYGVKD. CDR3 length: 13 amino acids.

The chain employs TRBV5-1 and TRBJ1-5; tentatively, D is TRBD1 (5 bases). Germline loops: CDR1 SGHRS, CDR2 YFSETQ. The CDR3 is 13 amino acids. V gave up 0 bases and J gave up 7 bases, with 8 bases separating them. The CDR3 region is CASSLGEGQPQHF. CDR3 nucleotides: TGCGCCAGCAGCTTGGGGGAGGGGCAGCCCCAGCATTTT.

V and J are TRBV14 and TRBJ2-3; D unresolved. This CDR3 has 15 residues. V lost 0 bases, J lost 0 bases, and 7 bases lay in between. Germline assignment: CDR1 SGHDN and CDR2 FVKESK. For the CDR3, the DNA is TGTGCCAGCAGCCAAGATCTTGCGAGCACAGATACGCAGTATTTT. Translated: CASSQDLASTDTQYF.

This chain connects TRBV30 to TRBJ2-1, with TRBD2 identical over 13 bases. V trimming: 0 bases; J trimming: 7 bases; junction bases outside the gene matches: 3. The germline CDR1 and CDR2 sequences are GTSNPN and SVGIG (reference sequence). The CDR3 is 15 amino acids. The CDR3 reads CAWSVLAGGPNEQFF. In nucleotides, the CDR3 is TGTGCCTGGAGTGTACTAGCGGGAGGGCCAAATGAGCAGTTCTTC.

CDR3 DNA sequence: TGTGCCAGCAGGCATGGCAGCGGAATCGTTGAAGCTTTCTTT. The encoded protein is CASRHGSGIVEAFF. The chain joins TRBV28 to TRBJ1-1; D not certain. The CDR3 consists of 14 residues. Trimming removed 6 bases from V and 7 bases from J, with 18 bases in between. Per germline, CDR1 MDHEN and CDR2 SYDVKM.

This clone was detected only once. V and J are TRBV3-1 (or the pseudogene TRBV3-2) and TRBJ1-1, with unresolved D. Trimming removed 2 bases at V and 1 base at J, with 8 bases between. Per the germline V gene, CDR1 is LGHDT and CDR2 is YNNKEL (reference sequence). CDR3 size: 14 residues. The CDR3 reads CASSQIAGNTEAFF. The CDR3 coding sequence is TGTGCCAGCAGCCAAATTGCCGGGAACACTGAAGCTTTCTTT.

The chain employs TRBV19 and TRBJ1-5; tentative D call: TRBD1 (6 bases). V was clipped by 7 bases and J by 0 bases, with 13 bases between them. Germline V gene data show CDR1 as LNHDA and CDR2 as SQIVND (reference sequence). The CDR3 runs to 15 residues. This chain's CDR3 is CASTDHRVSNQPQHF. Written as DNA, the CDR3 is TGTGCCAGTACTGACCACAGGGTTAGCAATCAGCCCCAGCATTTT.

Details on this clone: Other DNA sequences of this sample code for an identical CDR3. This rearrangement joins TRBV7-2 to TRBJ1-1; TRBD1 is a possible D gene (6 bases). Per the germline V gene, CDR1 is SGHTA and CDR2 is FQGNSA. CDR3 size: 12 residues. V was cut by 0 bases and J by 9 bases, with 8 bases left in between. CDR3 in amino acids: CASSLAQGKAFF. CDR3 bases: TGTGCCAGCAGCTTAGCACAGGGAAAAGCTTTCTTT.

The rearrangement joins TRBV5-4 to TRBJ1-5; D perhaps matches TRBD1 (5 bases). V was cut by 2 bases and J by 2 bases, with 8 bases left in between. This CDR3 spans 14 amino acids. The germline V gene encodes CDR1 SGHNT and CDR2 YYREEE (reference sequence). The CDR3 loop reads CASSFQGGNQPQHF. Written as DNA, the CDR3 is TGTGCCAGCAGCTTTCAGGGTGGCAATCAGCCCCAGCATTTT. The entire variable domain, with the rest obtained from reference TRBV5-4 and TRBJ1-5, is as follows: ETGVTQSPTHLIKTRGQQVTLRCSSQSGHNTVSWYQQALGQGPQFIFQYYREEENGRGNFPPRFSGLQFPNYSSELNVNALELDDSALYLCASSFQGGNQPQHFGDGTRLSIL.

The chain links TRBV20-1 to TRBJ2-1; D possibly corresponds to TRBD1 (6 bases). V was shortened by 3 bases and J by 8 bases, with 14 bases between the two germline ends. The CDR3 is 13 amino acids. CDR1 and CDR2 from the germline V gene are DFQATT and SNEGSKA (reference sequence). CDR3 residues: CSASRRPGDEQFF. The CDR3 coding sequence is TGCAGTGCTAGTCGTCGGCCAGGGGATGAGCAGTTCTTC.

This rearrangement joins TRBV30 to TRBJ2-3, with D possibly TRBD2 on 5 matching bases. The CDR3 totals 14 residues. Germline V gene sequence: CDR1 GTSNPN, CDR2 SVGIG (reference sequence). Trimming left V 0 bases short and J 2 bases short, with 9 bases between. DNA for the CDR3: TGTGCCTGGAGTGTTAGCGCGAACACAGATACGCAGTATTTT. It encodes CAWSVSANTDTQYF. The full variable domain, with the rest looked up from reference TRBV30 and TRBJ2-3, is SQTIHQWPATLVQPVGSPLSLECTVEGTSNPNLYWYRQAAGRGLQLLFYSVGIGQISSEVPQNLSASRPQDRQFILSSKKLLLSDSGFYLCAWSVSANTDTQYFGPGTRLTVL.

This chain uses TRBV29-1 with TRBJ2-3, with D uncertain. Trimming took 2 bases from V and 3 from J, leaving 9 bases between them. The CDR3 runs 13 residues. Germline V lookup: CDR1 SQVTM, CDR2 ANQGSEA. The CDR3 region is CSVELAATDTQYF. Written as DNA, the CDR3 is TGCAGCGTTGAACTCGCGGCTACAGATACGCAGTATTTT.

This chain joins TRBV3-1 (or the pseudogene TRBV3-2) and TRBJ1-1; possible D gene TRBD1, 6 bases. The CDR3 extends over 14 amino acids. With 7 bases removed from V and 1 base from J, the gap between germline ends came to 13 bases. Germline V gives CDR1 LGHDT, CDR2 YNNKEL (reference sequence). This CDR3 reads CASTFGGRNTEAFF. DNA of the CDR3: TGTGCCAGCACCTTCGGGGGGCGGAACACTGAAGCTTTCTTT.

This clone was seen only once. This chain uses TRBV3-1 (or the pseudogene TRBV3-2) with TRBJ1-5; TRBD1 aligns across 9 bases. Per germline, CDR1 LGHDT and CDR2 YNNKEL (reference sequence). Trimming removed 5 bases from V and 6 bases from J; junction bases left unmatched: 8. The CDR3 is 15 amino acids. CDR3 nucleotide sequence: TGTGCCAGCAGCTGGGACAGGGCATTCGGTCAGCCCCAGCATTTT. Translation: CASSWDRAFGQPQHF.

The chain has TRBV7-9 and TRBJ2-1; 8 nucleotides agree with TRBD1. The CDR3 is 14 amino acids. Germline values: CDR1 SEHNR, CDR2 FQNEAQ (reference sequence). The V segment lost 5 bases and the J segment 8 bases; nucleotides outside the gene matches: 8. The CDR3, as DNA: TGTGCCAGCAGCCCAGGGGGCAACTGGGATGAGCAGTTCTTC. Translating it yields CASSPGGNWDEQFF.

The chain employs TRBV27 and TRBJ2-6; TRBD1 aligns across 8 bases. The V and J ends lost 3 bases and 2 bases, in that order; junction bases with no gene match: 6. The CDR3 is 17 amino acids. Germline assignment: CDR1 MNHEY and CDR2 SMNVEV (reference sequence). The CDR3 loop is CASSLVRTGTGANVLTF. CDR3 DNA: TGTGCCAGCAGTTTGGTGCGGACAGGGACTGGGGCCAACGTCCTGACTTTC. Based on the CDR3 plus reference TRBV27 and TRBJ2-6, the full variable domain is EAQVTQNPRYLITVTGKKLTVTCSQNMNHEYMSWYRQDPGLGLRQIYYSMNVEVTDKGDVPEGYKVSRKEKRNFPLILESPSPNQTSLYFCASSLVRTGTGANVLTFGAGSRLTVL.

Concerning this clone: The germline gene is not matched at one end of the junction; a read error may be the cause. This rearrangement joins TRBV7-9 to TRBJ2-1, with D unclear. The V gene's germline CDR1 is SEHNR and CDR2 FQNEAQ (reference sequence). The CDR3 length is 12 residues. The CDR3 DNA is TGTGCCAGCAGCTCTCGGTCCCCCAAGGCGGTCTTC. This encodes CASSSRSPKAVF.

As regards this clone: A read error may account for a junction end that differs from germline. This chain joins TRBV11-3 and TRBJ2-7, with 9 bases fitting TRBD1. Germline V CDR1 and CDR2: SGHNT, YENEEA. The CDR3 is 14 amino acids. This chain's CDR3 is CASNPPPNRGRISF. The CDR3 nucleotides are TGTGCCAGCAATCCCCCCCCTAACAGGGGGCGGATAAGCTTC.

The gene calls are TRBV7-8 and TRBJ1-5; the D gene is possibly TRBD1 (5 bases). Germline V gene lookup returns CDR1 SGHVS and CDR2 FQNEAQ. Trimming shortened V by 4 bases and J by 6 bases, and 10 bases separated the two germline ends. This CDR3 spans 13 amino acids. The DNA for the CDR3 is TGTGCCAGCAGCTATGGGGGGAGTCAGCCCCAGCATTTT. It encodes CASSYGGSQPQHF.